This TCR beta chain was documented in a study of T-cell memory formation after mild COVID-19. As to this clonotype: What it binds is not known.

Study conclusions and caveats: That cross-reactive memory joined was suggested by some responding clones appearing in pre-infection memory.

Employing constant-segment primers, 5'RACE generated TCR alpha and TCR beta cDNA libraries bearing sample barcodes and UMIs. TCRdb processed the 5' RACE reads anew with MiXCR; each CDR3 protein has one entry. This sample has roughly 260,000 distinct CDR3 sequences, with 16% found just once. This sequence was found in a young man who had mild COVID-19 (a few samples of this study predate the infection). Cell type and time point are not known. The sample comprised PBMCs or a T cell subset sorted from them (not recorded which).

CDR3 nucleotides: TGTGCCAGCAGCAGTGGACAGAGAATTTATAGCAATCAGCCCCAGCATTTT. Translated: CASSSGQRIYSNQPQHF. The chain recombines TRBV4-2 with TRBJ1-5; D is perhaps TRBD1 (6 bases). The germline gives CDR1 LGHNA, CDR2 YNFKEQ. Between the trimmed V and J ends, which lost 5 bases and 0 bases, there was a span of 17 bases. The CDR3 loop spans 17 amino acids.